Here is one T cell receptor beta chain with its context. The junction had 3 bases not matched to a gene; V was cut back by 3 bases and J by 4 bases. The CDR3 consists of 14 residues. Germline values: CDR1 SEHNR, CDR2 FQNEAQ (reference sequence). TCRdb keeps only in-frame clones here, not all; method: immunoSEQ multiplex PCR. Counted here are about 80,000 clones, approximately 86% occurring once; the ten biggest clones make up 0.87%. It was focal radiation plus CTLA-4 blockade with ipilimumab that patients with chemo-refractory metastatic non-small-cell lung cancer received. These data come from a study of radiotherapy plus CTLA-4 blockade in lung cancer.

The sample here was peripheral blood, taken from a patient treated with radiotherapy plus ipilimumab. The chain links TRBV7-9 to TRBJ2-7, with 10 bases identical to TRBD1. The TCR comes from a human donor with non-small cell lung cancer who had stable disease on radiotherapy plus ipilimumab. CDR3 region: CASSFDRGRYEQYF. Written as DNA, the CDR3 is TGTGCCAGCAGCTTCGACAGGGGGCGATACGAGCAGTACTTC.